These 30 T cell receptor beta chains were sequenced from one sample in a study of cytomegalovirus exposure and HLA in healthy donors (dated by TCRdb to about 2017). The method was the immunoSEQ multiplex PCR assay. For the multiplex PCR, a mixture combining 60 forward primers for TCR Vbeta segments and 13 reverse primers for TCR Jbeta segments was used. TCRdb took over this immuneACCESS table, retaining in-frame rearrangements with V and J assigned. Such tables are incomplete; in checked studies, under half of the missing clones stem from an unresolved V gene, and the remainder is unexplained. The sample table records some 170,000 clones; 70% to 80% of these occur just once. Of the sample, 2.9% is held by the ten largest clones. Input material: PBMCs. The origin of the receptors is a male donor in good health and CMV-seronegative.

The chain carries TRBV28 and TRBJ1-5; tentative D call: TRBD1 (5 bases). Trimming cost V 3 bases and J 2 bases, with 11 bases left between them. The CDR3 has 15 residues. Looked up from germline, CDR1 is MDHEN and CDR2 is SYDVKM. CDR3 sequence (DNA): TGTGCCAGCAGTTTTTATACAGGCGGCAATCAGCCCCAGCATTTT. It is translated as CASSFYTGGNQPQHF. The entire variable domain, with the rest obtained from reference TRBV28 and TRBJ1-5, is as follows: DVKVTQSSRYLVKRTGEKVFLECVQDMDHENMFWYRQDPGLGLRLIYFSYDVKMKEKGDIPEGYSVSREKKERFSLILESASTNQTSMYLCASSFYTGGNQPQHFGDGTRLSIL.

The chain joins TRBV30 to TRBJ1-5, with D tentatively TRBD1 (5 bases). The germline V gene encodes CDR1 GTSNPN and CDR2 SVGIG (reference sequence). V was clipped by 5 bases and J by 3 bases, with 14 bases between them. CDR3 length: 14 residues. CDR3 loop: CAWRADSPNQPQHF. The CDR3 coding sequence is TGTGCCTGGCGGGCTGACAGTCCCAATCAGCCCCAGCATTTT.

The genes are TRBV6-6 and TRBJ2-7; maybe TRBD1 (6 bases). Per the germline V gene, CDR1 is MNHNY and CDR2 is SVGAGI (reference sequence). V lost 0 bases and J lost 5, with 17 bases in between. The CDR3 runs 16 residues. The chain's CDR3 is CASSYSFSQGGNEQYF. CDR3 sequence (DNA): TGTGCCAGCAGTTACTCGTTTTCACAGGGCGGCAACGAGCAGTACTTC.

The chain employs TRBV7-3 and TRBJ1-2; D unclear. V lost 5 bases and J 8 bases, leaving 24 bases between the germline ends. The germline V gene has CDR1 SGHTA and CDR2 FQGTGA. This CDR3 is built from 16 residues. This chain's CDR3 is CASSLETNSLSIGYTF. The CDR3, as DNA: TGTGCCAGCAGCCTCGAAACCAACAGCCTCTCTATAGGCTACACCTTC.

V is TRBV4-1 and J is TRBJ2-1, with TRBD2 matching 10 bases. V gave up 1 base and J gave up 3 bases; unmatched junction bases: 6. The length of the CDR3 is 17 residues. Germline V gene lookup returns CDR1 MGHRA and CDR2 YSYEKL. Here the CDR3 DNA reads TGCGCCAGCAGCCAAGGCGCAGGGACTAGCGTCTACAATGAGCAGTTCTTC. It specifies CASSQGAGTSVYNEQFF.

The rearrangement joins TRBV9 to TRBJ2-1; 9 nucleotides line up with TRBD2. The CDR3 is made up of 18 amino acids. Germline-derived CDR1 and CDR2 are SGDLS and YYNGEE. Trimming cost V 1 base and J 3 bases; bases outside gene matches: 11. The CDR3 is CASSVTLAGKTLYNEQFF. CDR3 DNA sequence: TGTGCCAGCAGCGTAACTCTAGCGGGGAAGACACTCTACAATGAGCAGTTCTTC.

The chain combines TRBV15 with TRBJ1-3; weak D call: TRBD1 (5 bases). With 4 bases removed from V and 4 bases from J, the gap between germline ends came to 11 bases. This CDR3 has 14 amino acids. CDR1 and CDR2 (germline): LNHNV, YYDKDF (reference sequence). The CDR3 DNA reads as TGTGCCACCAGCAACACAGGAGCCGGAAACACCATATATTTT. This sequence encodes CATSNTGAGNTIYF.

This chain connects TRBV28 to TRBJ2-3; unclear D gene. Germline CDR1 is MDHEN and CDR2 is SYDVKM. The CDR3 contains 13 residues. Trimming took 5 bases from V and 4 from J, leaving 10 bases between them. The CDR3 here is CASSTLSPDTQYF. CDR3 bases: TGTGCCAGCAGTACCCTTAGTCCAGATACGCAGTATTTT.

The V call is TRBV5-4, the J call TRBJ1-1; 8 nucleotides agree with TRBD1. The CDR3 covers 15 residues. Germline assignment: CDR1 SGHNT and CDR2 YYREEE (reference sequence). The V segment lost 4 bases and the J segment 10 bases; nucleotides outside the gene matches: 15. The CDR3 loop reads CASSAATGVYSGAFF. DNA for the CDR3: TGTGCCAGCAGCGCCGCGACAGGGGTGTATTCCGGAGCTTTCTTT.

This clone was seen only once. V is TRBV7-7 and J is TRBJ2-2; 9 bases align to TRBD1. Germline values: CDR1 SSHAT, CDR2 FNYEAQ (reference sequence). The CDR3 sequence is 15 residues long. The trim removed 5 bases at V and 6 bases at J, leaving 7 bases unmatched. The CDR3 nucleotides are TGTGCCAGCAGCCCAAGGACAGGGGAGGCCGGGGAGCTGTTTTTT. Protein: CASSPRTGEAGELFF.

This clone appeared a few times. The V and J genes are TRBV19 and TRBJ1-6, with 8 bases lining up with TRBD1. V trimming: 5 bases; J trimming: 9 bases; junction bases outside the gene matches: 6. CDR3 length equals 14 residues. From germline, CDR1 is LNHDA and CDR2 SQIVND (reference sequence). CDR3 amino acids: CASSAWDRSSPLHF. Written as DNA, the CDR3 is TGTGCCAGTAGTGCATGGGACAGGTCTTCACCCCTCCACTTT.

The V and J genes are TRBV19 and TRBJ1-6; D gene uncertain. The germline gives CDR1 LNHDA, CDR2 SQIVND (reference sequence). The V end was cut by 3 bases, the J end by 6 bases, with 9 bases between. The CDR3 loop spans 14 amino acids. The CDR3 sequence is CASSMAGRNSPLHF. The CDR3, as DNA: TGTGCCAGTAGTATGGCAGGCCGTAATTCACCCCTCCACTTT.

The chain combines TRBV6-5 with TRBJ2-1; 7 nucleotides agree with TRBD1. Unmatched junction bases numbered 6, after V lost 4 bases and J lost 3 bases. Germline V CDR1 and CDR2: MNHEY, SVGAGI. The CDR3 contains 15 residues. In DNA form, the CDR3 reads TGTGCCAGCAGTTCGGACAGGAGCGACTACAATGAGCAGTTCTTC. It specifies CASSSDRSDYNEQFF.

V gene TRBV4-1 combines with J gene TRBJ2-4, with 8 bases fitting TRBD1. The length of the CDR3 is 16 residues. Germline CDR1 is MGHRA and CDR2 is YSYEKL. The junction had 8 bases not matched to a gene; V was cut back by 1 base and J by 6 bases. This CDR3 is CASSQGATGGRNIQYF. For the CDR3, the DNA is TGCGCCAGCAGCCAAGGGGCCACAGGGGGAAGAAACATTCAGTACTTC.

The chain employs TRBV30 and TRBJ2-5; D is undetermined. Per germline, CDR1 GTSNPN and CDR2 SVGIG (reference sequence). V lost 4 bases and J 5 bases, leaving 8 bases between the germline ends. The CDR3 extends over 11 amino acids. The CDR3 loop is CAWNSRETQYF. For the CDR3, the DNA is TGTGCCTGGAATTCGCGGGAGACCCAGTACTTC.

The chain combines TRBV6-5 with TRBJ1-1, with TRBD1 as a possible D gene (5 bases). The V and J ends lost 5 bases and 4 bases respectively, with 5 bases between them. The germline gives CDR1 MNHEY, CDR2 SVGAGI. This CDR3 contains 11 residues. The CDR3 sequence: CASSRGTEAFF. Here the CDR3 DNA reads TGTGCCAGCAGTAGGGGCACTGAAGCTTTCTTT.

This chain connects TRBV4-1 to TRBJ2-2, with TRBD2 identical over 9 bases. This CDR3 comprises 15 residues. From germline, CDR1 is MGHRA and CDR2 YSYEKL. Trimming took 7 bases from V and 0 from J; bases not matched to a gene: 3. The CDR3 DNA reads as TGCGCCAGCACTCTAGCGGGGACGAACACCGGGGAGCTGTTTTTT. Its translation: CASTLAGTNTGELFF.

The chain combines TRBV19 with TRBJ2-7; no clear D. Trimming took off 6 bases at V and 6 bases at J, with 12 bases between the two ends. Germline CDR1 is LNHDA and CDR2 is SQIVND (reference sequence). CDR3 size: 12 residues. The CDR3 loop reads CASSSSQIEQYF. The DNA of the CDR3 is TGTGCCAGTAGCTCGTCCCAGATCGAGCAGTACTTC.

This sequence joins TRBV6-6 and TRBJ2-3, with a possible D match to TRBD2 (6 bases). The CDR3 contains 15 residues. Germline assignment: CDR1 MNHNY and CDR2 SVGAGI (reference sequence). Trimming took off 8 bases at V and 4 bases at J, with 19 bases between the two ends. The chain's CDR3 is CASSYYGSPADTQYF. Here the CDR3 DNA reads TGTGCCAGCTCCTACTACGGGAGCCCGGCAGATACGCAGTATTTT.

The gene calls are TRBV6-1 and TRBJ1-5; the D gene is possibly TRBD1 (6 bases). Germline CDR1 and CDR2: MNHNS and SASEGT. Trimming removed 3 bases at V and 3 bases at J, with 12 bases between. CDR3 length equals 15 residues. The CDR3 DNA reads TGTGCCAGCAGTGACGGACAGCGATACAATCAGCCCCAGCATTTT. It is translated as CASSDGQRYNQPQHF.

This chain links TRBV28 with TRBJ2-4; 8 bases match TRBD1. The V segment lost 5 bases and the J segment 3 bases; nucleotides outside the gene matches: 6. The germline gives CDR1 MDHEN, CDR2 SYDVKM. This CDR3 comprises 15 residues. The CDR3 nucleotides are TGTGCCAGCAGTCCAGGGGGCTCGAACAAAAACATTCAGTACTTC. As protein: CASSPGGSNKNIQYF.

The gene calls are TRBV2 and TRBJ1-2; D gene ambiguous. Germline V gene sequence: CDR1 SNHLY, CDR2 FYNNEI. The CDR3 is 15 residues long. Trimming left V 3 bases short and J 3 bases short, with 14 bases between. This CDR3 is CASSDRMVVHYGYTF. As DNA, the CDR3 is TGTGCCAGCAGTGACAGGATGGTGGTGCACTATGGCTACACCTTC.

This rearrangement joins TRBV19 to TRBJ1-1, with no clear D. Trimming cost V 4 bases and J 4 bases, with 13 bases left between them. This CDR3 has 14 amino acids. CDR1 is LNHDA, CDR2 SQIVND, per germline (reference sequence). This CDR3 is CASSTAVSGTEAFF. In DNA form, the CDR3 reads TGTGCCAGTAGTACCGCTGTGTCCGGCACTGAAGCTTTCTTT.

The chain couples TRBV6-5 to TRBJ1-5; no clear D gene. There are 14 residues in the CDR3. Deletions cut 6 bases from V and 7 bases from J, with 16 bases between. Germline V lookup: CDR1 MNHEY, CDR2 SVGAGI. The CDR3 loop is CASSRTVLGQPQHF. The CDR3 DNA reads TGTGCCAGCAGCAGGACTGTTTTAGGGCAGCCCCAGCATTTT.

The CDR3 DNA reads TGTGCCAGCCTTAACACGAATTCACCCCTCCACTTT. It codes for CASLNTNSPLHF. This chain joins TRBV28 and TRBJ1-6, with D unresolved. The ends were cut back, 8 bases at V and 7 bases at J, with 9 bases in the middle. The CDR3 has 12 amino acids. Germline loops: CDR1 MDHEN, CDR2 SYDVKM.

In its sample, this clone was seen once. The chain has TRBV29-1 and TRBJ2-1; 7 positions match TRBD2. This CDR3 spans 15 amino acids. After removal of 1 base from V and 0 bases from J, the junction contained 3 bases not matched to a gene. Germline CDR1 SQVTM, CDR2 ANQGSEA. The CDR3 reads CSVEGGGSSYNEQFF. Here the CDR3 DNA reads TGCAGCGTTGAAGGGGGCGGGAGCTCCTACAATGAGCAGTTCTTC.

The CDR3, as DNA: TGTGCCAGCAGCCAAGATCAATCATGGGGGGCGGGAGGGCGTCGCAATGAGCAGTTCTTC. Residues: CASSQDQSWGAGGRRNEQFF. The V call is TRBV4-2, the J call TRBJ2-1, with 9 bases lining up with TRBD2. V trimming: 0 bases; J trimming: 6 bases; junction bases outside the gene matches: 18. CDR1 and CDR2 (germline): LGHNA, YNFKEQ. The CDR3 length is 20 residues.

This chain links TRBV19 with TRBJ1-5; 8 bases agree with TRBD1. V dropped 5 bases and J dropped 11; count of bases not matched to a gene: 8. The germline V gene encodes CDR1 LNHDA and CDR2 SQIVND (reference sequence). The CDR3 has 13 amino acids. DNA of the CDR3: TGTGCCAGTAGTGCCCTCAGGGGGCTGTCCCAGCATTTT. This translates into CASSALRGLSQHF.

The genes are TRBV30 and TRBJ1-5; D is unclear. Trimming pared 2 bases from V and 5 bases from J, leaving 10 bases between. There are 13 residues in the CDR3. The germline gives CDR1 GTSNPN, CDR2 SVGIG (reference sequence). The CDR3 DNA follows: TGTGCCTGGAGTTTGGCAGAGGATCAGCCCCAGCATTTT. Its protein is CAWSLAEDQPQHF.

The rearrangement joins TRBV5-1 to TRBJ2-5, with D tentatively TRBD2 (5 bases). The V gene lost 0 bases and the J gene lost 3 bases, with 6 bases spanning the gap. The CDR3 spans 13 residues. The germline gives CDR1 SGHRS, CDR2 YFSETQ. The CDR3 protein is CASSLDGKETQYF. For the CDR3, the DNA is TGCGCCAGCAGCTTGGACGGGAAAGAGACCCAGTACTTC.